Sequencing of this TCR beta chain was carried out in a study of radiotherapy plus CTLA-4 blockade in lung cancer. The CDR3 covers 16 residues. Germline V lookup: CDR1 SGHNT, CDR2 YYREEE (reference sequence). V gave up 0 bases and J gave up 0 bases, with 12 bases separating them. This table comes from immunoSEQ multiplex PCR, and its TCRdb copy is limited to in-frame clones, with some not included. The sample has over 85,000 clones; about 90% are singletons. At least ten counts were recorded for this clone. Those with chemo-refractory metastatic non-small-cell lung cancer were treated with focal radiation combined with CTLA-4 blockade using ipilimumab.

The sequence derives from a human donor with non-small cell lung cancer that progressed on radiotherapy plus ipilimumab. V is TRBV5-4 and J is TRBJ1-1, with D possibly matching TRBD1 (5 bases). The sequenced sample was peripheral blood, obtained from a patient treated with radiotherapy plus ipilimumab. CDR3 amino acids: CASSLGGEELNTEAFF. For the CDR3, the DNA is TGTGCCAGCAGCTTGGGGGGGGAGGAGTTGAACACTGAAGCTTTCTTT. The full variable domain, its missing parts supplied by reference TRBV5-4 and TRBJ1-1, is ETGVTQSPTHLIKTRGQQVTLRCSSQSGHNTVSWYQQALGQGPQFIFQYYREEENGRGNFPPRFSGLQFPNYSSELNVNALELDDSALYLCASSLGGEELNTEAFFGQGTRLTVV.